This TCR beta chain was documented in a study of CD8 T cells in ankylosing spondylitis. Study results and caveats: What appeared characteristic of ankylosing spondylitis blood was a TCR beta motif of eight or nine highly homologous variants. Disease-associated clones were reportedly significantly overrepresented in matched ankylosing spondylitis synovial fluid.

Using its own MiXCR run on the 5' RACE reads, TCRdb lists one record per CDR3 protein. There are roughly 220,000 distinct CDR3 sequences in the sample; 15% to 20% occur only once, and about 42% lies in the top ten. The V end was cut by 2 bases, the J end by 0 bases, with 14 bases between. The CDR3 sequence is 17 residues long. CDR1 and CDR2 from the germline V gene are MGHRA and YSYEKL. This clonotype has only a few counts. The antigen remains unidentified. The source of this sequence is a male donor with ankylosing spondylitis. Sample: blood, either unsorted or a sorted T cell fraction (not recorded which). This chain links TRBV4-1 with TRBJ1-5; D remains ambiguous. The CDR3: CASSQIMTANSNQPQHF. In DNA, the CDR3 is TGCGCCAGCAGCCAAATTATGACGGCGAATAGCAATCAGCCCCAGCATTTT.